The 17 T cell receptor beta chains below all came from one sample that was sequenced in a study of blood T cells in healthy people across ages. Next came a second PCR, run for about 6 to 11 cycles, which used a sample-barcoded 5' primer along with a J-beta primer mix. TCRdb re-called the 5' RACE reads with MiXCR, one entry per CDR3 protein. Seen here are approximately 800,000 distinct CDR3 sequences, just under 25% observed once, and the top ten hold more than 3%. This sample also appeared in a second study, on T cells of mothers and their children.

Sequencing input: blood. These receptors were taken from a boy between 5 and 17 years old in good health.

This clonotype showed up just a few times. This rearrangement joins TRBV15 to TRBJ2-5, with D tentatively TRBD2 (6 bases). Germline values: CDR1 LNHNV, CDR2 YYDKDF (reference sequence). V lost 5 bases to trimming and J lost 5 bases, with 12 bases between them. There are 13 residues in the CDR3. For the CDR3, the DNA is TGTGCCACCAGCGGGGGGTCCGGGGAGACCCAGTACTTC. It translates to CATSGGSGETQYF.

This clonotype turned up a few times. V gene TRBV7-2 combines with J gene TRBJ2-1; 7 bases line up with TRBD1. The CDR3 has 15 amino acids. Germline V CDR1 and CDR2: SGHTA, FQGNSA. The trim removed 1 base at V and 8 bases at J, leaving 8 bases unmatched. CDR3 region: CASSLGSGGLYEQFF. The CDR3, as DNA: TGTGCCAGCAGCTTAGGGTCAGGGGGTCTCTATGAGCAGTTCTTC.

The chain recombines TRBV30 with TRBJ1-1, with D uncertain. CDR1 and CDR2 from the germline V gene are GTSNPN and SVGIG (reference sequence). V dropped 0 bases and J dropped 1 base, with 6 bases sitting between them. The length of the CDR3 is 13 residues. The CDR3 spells CAWSVGTNTEAFF. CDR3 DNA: TGTGCCTGGAGTGTAGGCACGAACACTGAAGCTTTCTTT.

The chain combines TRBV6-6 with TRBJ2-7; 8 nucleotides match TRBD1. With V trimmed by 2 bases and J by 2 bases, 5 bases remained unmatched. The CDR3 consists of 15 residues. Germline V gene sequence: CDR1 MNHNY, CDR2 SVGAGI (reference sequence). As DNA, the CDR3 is TGTGCCAGCAGTTACGGGACAGGACTTCCCTACGAGCAGTACTTC. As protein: CASSYGTGLPYEQYF.

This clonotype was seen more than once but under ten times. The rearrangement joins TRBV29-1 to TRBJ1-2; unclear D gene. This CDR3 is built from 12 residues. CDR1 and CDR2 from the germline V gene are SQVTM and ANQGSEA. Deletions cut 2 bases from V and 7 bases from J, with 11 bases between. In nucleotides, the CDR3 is TGCAGCGTTGAACTGGACCTGCCTGGCTACACCTTC. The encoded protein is CSVELDLPGYTF.

For the CDR3, the DNA is TGTGCCAGCAGCCCTGACAGCCCCAGGGAGCAGTTCTTC. Encoded protein: CASSPDSPREQFF. J is TRBJ2-1 and V is TRBV13, with a tentative D call TRBD1 (5 bases). V lost 5 bases to trimming and J lost 10 bases, with 15 bases between them. Germline values: CDR1 PRHDT, CDR2 FYEKMQ (reference sequence). This CDR3 is 13 amino acids long.

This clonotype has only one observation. CDR3: CASSEGDGVETQYF. The CDR3 nucleotides are TGCGCCAGCAGCGAGGGGGATGGCGTAGAGACCCAGTACTTC. The J gene is TRBJ2-5, the V gene TRBV5-1; possible D gene TRBD1, 6 bases. CDR1 and CDR2 (germline): SGHRS, YFSETQ. Trimming left V 4 bases short and J 4 bases short, with 14 bases between. The CDR3 consists of 14 residues.

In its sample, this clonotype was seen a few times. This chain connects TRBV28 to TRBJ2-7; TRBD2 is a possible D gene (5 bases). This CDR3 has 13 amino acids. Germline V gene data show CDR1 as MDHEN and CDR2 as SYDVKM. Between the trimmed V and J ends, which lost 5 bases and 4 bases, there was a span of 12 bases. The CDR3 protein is CASSRGLTYEQYF. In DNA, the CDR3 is TGTGCCAGCAGTCGAGGGCTGACTTACGAGCAGTACTTC.

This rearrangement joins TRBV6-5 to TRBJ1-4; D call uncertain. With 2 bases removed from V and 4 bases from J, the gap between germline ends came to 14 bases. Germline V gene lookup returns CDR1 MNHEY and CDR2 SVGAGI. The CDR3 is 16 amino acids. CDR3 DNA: TGTGCCAGCAGTTACATCGGGCGCGGACTTAATGAAAAACTGTTTTTT. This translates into CASSYIGRGLNEKLFF.

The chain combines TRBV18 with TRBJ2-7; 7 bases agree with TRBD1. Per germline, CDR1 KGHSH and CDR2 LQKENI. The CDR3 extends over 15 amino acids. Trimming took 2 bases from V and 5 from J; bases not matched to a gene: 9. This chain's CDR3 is CASSPRVQGDDEQYF. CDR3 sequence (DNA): TGTGCCAGCTCACCAAGGGTGCAGGGGGACGACGAGCAGTACTTC.

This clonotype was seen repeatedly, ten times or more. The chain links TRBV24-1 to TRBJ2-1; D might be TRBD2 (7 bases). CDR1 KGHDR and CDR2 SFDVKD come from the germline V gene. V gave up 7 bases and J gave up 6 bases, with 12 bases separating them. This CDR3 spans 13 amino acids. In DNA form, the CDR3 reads TGTGCCACCAGCCGCGGGGGCCCCAATGAGCAGTTCTTC. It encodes CATSRGGPNEQFF.

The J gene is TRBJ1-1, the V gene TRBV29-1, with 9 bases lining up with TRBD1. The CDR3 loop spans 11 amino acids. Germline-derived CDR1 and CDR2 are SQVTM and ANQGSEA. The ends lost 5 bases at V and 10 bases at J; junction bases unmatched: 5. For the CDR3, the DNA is TGCAGCGTTTTGGACAGGGGTGGAGCTTTCTTT. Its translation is CSVLDRGGAFF. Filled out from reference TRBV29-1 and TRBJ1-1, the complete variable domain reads SAVISQKPSRDICQRGTSLTIQCQVDSQVTMMFWYRQQPGQSLTLIATANQGSEATYESGFVIDKFPISRPNLTFSTLTVSNMSPEDSSIYLCSVLDRGGAFFGQGTRLTVV.

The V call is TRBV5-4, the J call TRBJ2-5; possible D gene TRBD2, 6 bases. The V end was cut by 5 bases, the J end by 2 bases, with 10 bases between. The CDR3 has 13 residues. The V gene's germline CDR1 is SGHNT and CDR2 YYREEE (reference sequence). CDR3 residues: CASRSGLQETQYF. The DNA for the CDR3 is TGTGCCAGCAGGTCGGGACTGCAAGAGACCCAGTACTTC.

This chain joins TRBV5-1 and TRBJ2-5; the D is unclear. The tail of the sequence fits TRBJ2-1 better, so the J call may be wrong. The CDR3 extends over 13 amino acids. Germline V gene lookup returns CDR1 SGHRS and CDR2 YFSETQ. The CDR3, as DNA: TGCGCCAGCAGCTTCGGCACGGCCGATGAGCAGTTCTTC. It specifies CASSFGTADEQFF.

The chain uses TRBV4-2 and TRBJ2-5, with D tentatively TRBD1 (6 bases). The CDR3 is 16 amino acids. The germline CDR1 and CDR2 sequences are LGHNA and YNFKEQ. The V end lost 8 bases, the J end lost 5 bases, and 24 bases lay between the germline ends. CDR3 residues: CASGNPGQGTKETQYF. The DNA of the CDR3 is TGTGCCAGCGGAAATCCGGGACAAGGTACAAAGGAGACCCAGTACTTC.

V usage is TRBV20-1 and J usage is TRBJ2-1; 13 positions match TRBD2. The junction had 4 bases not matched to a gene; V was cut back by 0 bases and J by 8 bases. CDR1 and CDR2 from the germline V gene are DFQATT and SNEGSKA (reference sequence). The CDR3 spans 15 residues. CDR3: CSARDLTSGRDEQFF. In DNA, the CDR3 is TGCAGTGCTAGAGATCTTACTAGCGGGAGGGATGAGCAGTTCTTC.

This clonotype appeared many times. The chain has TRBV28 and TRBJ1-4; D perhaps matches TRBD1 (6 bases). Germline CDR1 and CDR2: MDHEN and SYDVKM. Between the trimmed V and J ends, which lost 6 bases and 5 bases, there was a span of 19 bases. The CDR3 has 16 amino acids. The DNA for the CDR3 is TGTGCCAGCAGCCCCGGAGGGGTACAGGGAAATGAAAAACTGTTTTTT. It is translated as CASSPGGVQGNEKLFF.